This TCR beta chain came from a study of T cells in Graves' hyperthyroidism and ophthalmopathy. Study context: Once the initial diagnosis was made, peripheral blood was obtained before any treatment.

Diagnostic assessment was based on clinical symptoms, serum thyroxine and TRAb, thyroid ultrasound and orbital computed tomography. The blood sample predates any ophthalmopathy symptoms, coming from first hyperthyroidism diagnosis. V shed 0 bases, J shed 0 bases, and the junction held 17 bases outside the gene matches. Germline CDR1 SGHDN, CDR2 FVKESK. The CDR3 length is 21 residues. RNA transcripts gave rise to amplified TCR beta CDR3 regions. The TCR CDR3 first-round RT-PCR relied on the HTBI primer set. In TCRdb, the multiplex PCR reads were re-called with MiXCR into one record per CDR3 protein. The sample holds 150,000 or so distinct CDR3 sequences; approximately 20% are singletons and the top ten take more than 60%.

Material for sequencing was blood. This TCR came from a woman in her forties or fifties with Graves' hyperthyroidism that later progressed to Graves' ophthalmopathy. This rearrangement joins TRBV14 to TRBJ2-7, with 10 bases lining up with TRBD1. CDR3 DNA sequence: TGTGCCAGCAGCCAAGATAAGCCCCGACAGGGGGCCTTCCTCCCCTCCTACGAGCAGTACTTC. Its protein is CASSQDKPRQGAFLPSYEQYF.